These T cell receptor beta chains were read from a single sample in a study of cytomegalovirus exposure and HLA in healthy donors. Generated by immunoSEQ multiplex PCR, the TCRdb table keeps only in-frame clones and is missing some. The table has 100,000 to 150,000 clones, around four fifths seen once; the top ten hold roughly 3.7%. The sample consisted of PBMCs. Source of these receptors: a woman in her thirties or forties in good health and CMV-seropositive. The CDR3 runs from the conserved cysteine through the conserved F or W. The size field is filled for only some rows; it gives once, few, many or a size class.

V	J	size	CDR3
TRBV7-9	TRBJ2-7	once	CASSQAGTGNTYEQYF
TRBV7-2	TRBJ2-7	NA	CASSLDGSGAGDEQYF
TRBV5-1	TRBJ1-1	NA	CASSQGTGRAAFF
TRBV19	TRBJ2-1	NA	CATLWTGAPYNEQFF
TRBV30	TRBJ2-7	NA	CAWSSGDGIYEQYF
TRBV5-1	TRBJ2-3	NA	CASSLTGGTHTDTQYF
TRBV11-2	TRBJ2-1	NA	CASSAPAGAGPYNEQFF
TRBV28	TRBJ2-5	NA	CASSKGLARVQETQYF
TRBV9	TRBJ1-2	NA	CASSATGTDNYGYTF
TRBV2	TRBJ2-2	NA	CASSLDRENTGELFF
TRBV6-5	TRBJ2-1	NA	CASRRSSGPYNEQFF
TRBV6-1	TRBJ1-5	NA	CASSEALGGNSNQPQHF
TRBV7-9	TRBJ1-2	NA	CASSHNIPGQGNYGYTF
TRBV6-5	TRBJ2-1	NA	CASSYVGGRRIEQFF
TRBV12-5	TRBJ2-2	NA	CASGSVTSGRASTGELFF
TRBV18	TRBJ2-3	few	CASSQAIAGSTDTQYF
TRBV7-2	TRBJ2-6	NA	CASSLGPGNRANVLTF
TRBV7-8	TRBJ2-2	NA	CASSTRVELFF
TRBV27	TRBJ2-3	NA	CASSSSGQGTQYF
TRBV4-1	TRBJ1-4	NA	CASSPQTGEGEKLFF
TRBV6-1	TRBJ2-7	NA	CASSEGTGVEQYF
TRBV4-3	TRBJ1-4	NA	CASSQENRKGEKLFF
TRBV7-2	TRBJ2-1	NA	CASSLLAGGYNEQFF
TRBV28	TRBJ2-3	NA	CASSPFQGTDTQYF
TRBV7-2	TRBJ2-2	NA	CASSIPGLAVSGELFF
TRBV5-5	TRBJ1-2	NA	CASSRRDRDDYGYTF
TRBV6-1	TRBJ1-1	once	CASSNRGFTEAFF
TRBV5-6	TRBJ1-1	NA	CASSFVGAGTEAFF
TRBV5-4	TRBJ2-5	NA	CASSLAGGQGETQYF
TRBV6-1	TRBJ1-1	NA	CASSAIPGTGEAFF
TRBV9	TRBJ1-3	once	CASSPGNTIYF
TRBV4-1	TRBJ1-1	NA	CASSQQGANTEAFF
TRBV4-2	TRBJ2-1	NA	CASSQEGGSYNEQFF
TRBV2	TRBJ2-7	NA	CASSSGLARPYEQYF
TRBV2	TRBJ2-6	NA	CATTSFGANVLTF
TRBV28	TRBJ1-2	NA	CASSLSNYGYTF
TRBV5-1	TRBJ2-5	NA	CASSLRLQETQYF
TRBV15	TRBJ2-7	NA	CATSRGTSGSDEQYF
TRBV9	TRBJ2-7	NA	CASSVAGGDYEQYF
TRBV19	TRBJ1-2	NA	CASSIAETGYRNPSYGYTF
TRBV9	TRBJ2-5	NA	CASSASGMETQYF
TRBV27	TRBJ2-3	few	CASSQGLSTDTQYF
TRBV19	TRBJ2-3	NA	CASSIFSGRLNGYTQYF
TRBV7-9	TRBJ1-1	NA	CASSLALMSEAFF
TRBV19	TRBJ2-3	once	CASSMSGGPDTQYF
TRBV19	TRBJ1-6	once	CASSMGQGRNSPLHF
TRBV19	TRBJ2-3	NA	CASSNQGLIPTDTQYF
TRBV27	TRBJ2-7	NA	CASSLSRGASNEQYF
TRBV11-2	TRBJ1-2	NA	CASSLEIGTGDYGYTF
TRBV19	TRBJ2-3	once	CASSIPFSREVQYF
TRBV6-4	TRBJ2-3	NA	CASSDSPEVGTDTQYF
TRBV7-3	TRBJ1-5	NA	CASSLWRDGSDRYSNQPQHF
TRBV7-9	TRBJ1-2	NA	CSSSASATLRGYTF
TRBV28	TRBJ2-2	NA	CASSREESTGELFF
TRBV10-1	TRBJ2-1	NA	CASSESGGSGGEQFF
TRBV7-9	TRBJ1-1	once	CASSLPGGGAGIMNTEAFF
TRBV5-1	TRBJ1-5	NA	CASSLGQVDQPQHF
TRBV5-1	TRBJ2-5	NA	CASKPQAGGETQYF
TRBV10-2	TRBJ2-2	NA	CASNRGPTDYTGELFF
TRBV18	TRBJ1-1	NA	CASSQTGVSFTEAFF